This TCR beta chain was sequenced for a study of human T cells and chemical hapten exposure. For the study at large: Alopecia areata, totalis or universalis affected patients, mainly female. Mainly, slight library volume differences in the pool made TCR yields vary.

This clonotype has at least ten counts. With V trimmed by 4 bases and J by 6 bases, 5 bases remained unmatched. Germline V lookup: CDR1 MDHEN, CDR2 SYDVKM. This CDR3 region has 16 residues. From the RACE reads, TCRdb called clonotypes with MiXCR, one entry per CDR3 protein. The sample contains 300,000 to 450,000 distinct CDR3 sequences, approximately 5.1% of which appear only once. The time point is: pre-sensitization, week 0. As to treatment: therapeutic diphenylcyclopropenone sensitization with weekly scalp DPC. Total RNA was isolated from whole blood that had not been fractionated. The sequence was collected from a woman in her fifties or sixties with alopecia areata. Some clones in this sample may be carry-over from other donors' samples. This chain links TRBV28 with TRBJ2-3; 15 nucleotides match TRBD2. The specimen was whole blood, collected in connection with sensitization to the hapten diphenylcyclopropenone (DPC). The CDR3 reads CASSSGTSGRRDTQYF. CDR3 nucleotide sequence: TGTGCCAGCAGTTCCGGGACTAGCGGGAGGAGGGATACGCAGTATTTT. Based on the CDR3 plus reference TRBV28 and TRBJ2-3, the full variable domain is DVKVTQSSRYLVKRTGEKVFLECVQDMDHENMFWYRQDPGLGLRLIYFSYDVKMKEKGDIPEGYSVSREKKERFSLILESASTNQTSMYLCASSSGTSGRRDTQYFGPGTRLTVL.